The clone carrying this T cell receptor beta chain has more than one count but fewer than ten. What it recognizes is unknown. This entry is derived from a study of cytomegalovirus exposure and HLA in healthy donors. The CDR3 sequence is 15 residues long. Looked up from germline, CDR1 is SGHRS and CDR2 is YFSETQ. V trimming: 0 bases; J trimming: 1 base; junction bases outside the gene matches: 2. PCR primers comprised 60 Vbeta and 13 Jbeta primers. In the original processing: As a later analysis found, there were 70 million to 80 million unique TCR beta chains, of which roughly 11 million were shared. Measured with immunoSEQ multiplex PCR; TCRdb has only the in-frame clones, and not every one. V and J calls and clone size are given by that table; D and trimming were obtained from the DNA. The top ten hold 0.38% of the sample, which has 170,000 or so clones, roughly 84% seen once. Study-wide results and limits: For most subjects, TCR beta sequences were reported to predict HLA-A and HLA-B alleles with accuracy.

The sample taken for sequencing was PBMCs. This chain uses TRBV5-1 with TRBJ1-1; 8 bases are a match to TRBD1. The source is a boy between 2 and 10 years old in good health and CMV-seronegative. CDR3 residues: CASSLEGTGNTEAFF. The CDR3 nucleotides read TGCGCCAGCAGCTTGGAAGGGACAGGGAACACTGAAGCTTTCTTT.